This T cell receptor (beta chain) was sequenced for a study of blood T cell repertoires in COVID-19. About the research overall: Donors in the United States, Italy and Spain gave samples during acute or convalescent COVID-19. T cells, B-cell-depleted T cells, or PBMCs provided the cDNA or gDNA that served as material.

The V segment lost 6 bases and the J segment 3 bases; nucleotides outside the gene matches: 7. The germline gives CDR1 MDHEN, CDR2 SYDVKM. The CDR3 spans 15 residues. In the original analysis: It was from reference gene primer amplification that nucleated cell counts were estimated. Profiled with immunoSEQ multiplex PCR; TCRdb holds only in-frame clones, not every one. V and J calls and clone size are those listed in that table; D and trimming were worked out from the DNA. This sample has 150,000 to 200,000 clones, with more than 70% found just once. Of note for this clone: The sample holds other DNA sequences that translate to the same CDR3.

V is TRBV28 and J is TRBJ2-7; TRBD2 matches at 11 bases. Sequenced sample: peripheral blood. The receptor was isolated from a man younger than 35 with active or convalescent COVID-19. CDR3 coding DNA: TGTGCCAGCAGGCGGACTAGCGGGCGGAACTACGAGCAGTACTTC. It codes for CASRRTSGRNYEQYF.